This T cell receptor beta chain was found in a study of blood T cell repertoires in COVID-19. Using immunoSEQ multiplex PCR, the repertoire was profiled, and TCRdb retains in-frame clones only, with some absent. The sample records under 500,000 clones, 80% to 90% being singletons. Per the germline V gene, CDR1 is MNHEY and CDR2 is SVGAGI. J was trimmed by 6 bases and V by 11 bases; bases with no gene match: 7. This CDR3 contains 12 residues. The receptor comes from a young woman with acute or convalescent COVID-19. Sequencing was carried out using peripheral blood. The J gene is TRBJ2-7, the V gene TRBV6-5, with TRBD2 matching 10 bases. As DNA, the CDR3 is TGTGCCGCCACTAGCGGGGTTGGCGAGCAGTACTTC. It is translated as CAATSGVGEQYF.